A selection of T cell receptor beta chains follows, all from one sample in a study of T cells after yellow fever vaccination. Via MiXCR, TCRdb re-called the 5' RACE reads, giving one row per CDR3 protein. Of some 320,000 distinct CDR3 sequences in the sample, around 4.3% were seen once. Sequencing used PBMCs, obtained 15 days after the yellow fever booster vaccination. These receptors all come from a man aged 18 to 30 who received the YFV17D yellow fever vaccine. Each CDR3 is given with its conserved first and last residue. Fields, in order: CDR3 DNA, CDR3 protein, V gene, D gene, clone size, J gene. A D gene is named only where the DNA matches it firmly. Part of the rows lack a size; the others show once, few, many or a class for expanded clones.

cdr3_nt: TGTGCCAGTTCAGACAGGGGTGTTTCCTACGAGCAGTACTTC; cdr3_aa: CASSDRGVSYEQYF; v_call: TRBV6-6; d_call: TRBD1; clone_size: many; j_call: TRBJ2-7
cdr3_nt: TGTGCCAGACTGAACAGGGCCTCTGAAGCTTTCTTT; cdr3_aa: CARLNRASEAFF; v_call: TRBV25-1; d_call: -; clone_size: many; j_call: TRBJ1-1
cdr3_nt: TGCAGTGCCTGGCGGGAAGAGACCCAGTACTTC; cdr3_aa: CSAWREETQYF; v_call: TRBV20-1; d_call: -; clone_size: few; j_call: TRBJ2-5
cdr3_nt: TGCGCCAGCGCGGACAGCCCCAATCAGCCCCAGCATTTT; cdr3_aa: CASADSPNQPQHF; v_call: TRBV5-1; d_call: -; clone_size: many; j_call: TRBJ1-5
cdr3_nt: TGTGCCAGCAGCGTAGGGACAGGAACCTATGGCTACACCTTC; cdr3_aa: CASSVGTGTYGYTF; v_call: TRBV9; d_call: TRBD1; clone_size: few; j_call: TRBJ1-2
cdr3_nt: TGCGCCAGCAGCCAAGCTCCCTTCCCATCGAGCACAGATACGCAGTATTTT; cdr3_aa: CASSQAPFPSSTDTQYF; v_call: TRBV4-1; d_call: -; clone_size: -; j_call: TRBJ2-3
cdr3_nt: TGTGCCAGCAGCTTAAAGGACGGGGGGTCGCCCTCCTACGAGCAGTACTTC; cdr3_aa: CASSLKDGGSPSYEQYF; v_call: TRBV7-2; d_call: TRBD2; clone_size: many; j_call: TRBJ2-7
cdr3_nt: TGTGCCACCAGTGACCCTAGCGGGGGGGCCCAGGAGCAGTTCTTC; cdr3_aa: CATSDPSGGAQEQFF; v_call: TRBV24-1; d_call: TRBD2; clone_size: many; j_call: TRBJ2-1
cdr3_nt: TGTGCCAGCAGCTTAGTAAGGCTAGCGGGGGGTATCTACAATGAGCAGTTCTTC; cdr3_aa: CASSLVRLAGGIYNEQFF; v_call: TRBV11-2; d_call: TRBD2; clone_size: -; j_call: TRBJ2-1
cdr3_nt: TGTGCCACCAAATCGACCCCCGGACAGGGGGGATCGGAGACCCAGTACTTC; cdr3_aa: CATKSTPGQGGSETQYF; v_call: TRBV6-2/TRBV6-3; d_call: TRBD1; clone_size: few; j_call: TRBJ2-5
cdr3_nt: TGTGCCAGCAGCCCGCCAGACACTTACGAGCAGTACTTC; cdr3_aa: CASSPPDTYEQYF; v_call: TRBV11-3; d_call: -; clone_size: few; j_call: TRBJ2-7
cdr3_nt: TGTGCCAGCAGCCCTAGCGGGGGTTACGAGCAGTACTTC; cdr3_aa: CASSPSGGYEQYF; v_call: TRBV7-9; d_call: TRBD2; clone_size: many; j_call: TRBJ2-7
cdr3_nt: TGTGCCAGCAGCGAAAATAGCGGGGGGGTCGGCATTCAGTACTTC; cdr3_aa: CASSENSGGVGIQYF; v_call: TRBV11-2; d_call: TRBD2; clone_size: many; j_call: TRBJ2-4
cdr3_nt: TGTGCCAGCAGCGGGGGGGGACAAGAGACCCAGTACTTC; cdr3_aa: CASSGGGQETQYF; v_call: TRBV9; d_call: TRBD2; clone_size: many; j_call: TRBJ2-5
cdr3_nt: TGCGCCAGCAGCCACACAGGGGGCGCGGCCGGGGAGCTGTTTTTT; cdr3_aa: CASSHTGGAAGELFF; v_call: TRBV4-3; d_call: TRBD1; clone_size: many; j_call: TRBJ2-2
cdr3_nt: TGTGCCAGCAGTAACCGGGACAGGGTGGGCAATGAGCAGTTCTTC; cdr3_aa: CASSNRDRVGNEQFF; v_call: TRBV12-3/TRBV12-4; d_call: TRBD1; clone_size: many; j_call: TRBJ2-1
cdr3_nt: TGTGCCAGCAGCTTAGCTGGGGTGTCGGGGGGCTCTGGAAACACCATATATTTT; cdr3_aa: CASSLAGVSGGSGNTIYF; v_call: TRBV7-2; d_call: -; clone_size: few; j_call: TRBJ1-3
cdr3_nt: TGCGCCAGCAGCTTGGTCTTGGGACAGGAGGACATTCAGTACTTC; cdr3_aa: CASSLVLGQEDIQYF; v_call: TRBV5-1; d_call: TRBD1; clone_size: many; j_call: TRBJ2-4
cdr3_nt: TGTGCCAGGCCCCCGGGAGTGAACCAAGAGACCCAGTACTTC; cdr3_aa: CARPPGVNQETQYF; v_call: TRBV7-9; d_call: -; clone_size: -; j_call: TRBJ2-5
cdr3_nt: TGTGCCGGTAGCGGGGGGGCAACAGATACGCAGTATTTT; cdr3_aa: CAGSGGATDTQYF; v_call: TRBV7-2; d_call: TRBD2; clone_size: many; j_call: TRBJ2-3
cdr3_nt: TGTGCCAGCAGTTGGGGCGGAGGGGGCCACAATGAGCAGTTCTTC; cdr3_aa: CASSWGGGGHNEQFF; v_call: TRBV12-3/TRBV12-4; d_call: -; clone_size: many; j_call: TRBJ2-1
cdr3_nt: TGTGCCAGCAGCCCACGAGCGGACCAGGGAGACACTGAAGCTTTCTTT; cdr3_aa: CASSPRADQGDTEAFF; v_call: TRBV5-5; d_call: -; clone_size: few; j_call: TRBJ1-1
cdr3_nt: TGTGCCAGCAGTCCTCAGGACCGGGGCTACACCTTC; cdr3_aa: CASSPQDRGYTF; v_call: TRBV12-3/TRBV12-4; d_call: -; clone_size: many; j_call: TRBJ1-2
cdr3_nt: TGCAGTGCTAGAGACAGGTCTAGCTCTGGAAACACCATATATTTT; cdr3_aa: CSARDRSSSGNTIYF; v_call: TRBV20-1; d_call: -; clone_size: -; j_call: TRBJ1-3
cdr3_nt: TGTGCCAGCAGTCAACTGACGTTGGGCTACACCTTC; cdr3_aa: CASSQLTLGYTF; v_call: TRBV6-2/TRBV6-3; d_call: -; clone_size: many; j_call: TRBJ1-2
cdr3_nt: TGCGCCAGCAGCCCGCGGACAGGGGGCCCAAACTATGGCTACACCTTC; cdr3_aa: CASSPRTGGPNYGYTF; v_call: TRBV5-1; d_call: TRBD1; clone_size: -; j_call: TRBJ1-2
cdr3_nt: TGTGCCAGCAGTTACAGACATGGTGCAACTAATGAAAAACTGTTTTTT; cdr3_aa: CASSYRHGATNEKLFF; v_call: TRBV6-1; d_call: -; clone_size: -; j_call: TRBJ1-4
cdr3_nt: TGTGCCAGCAGCCTTGGACCGGGGACTAATGAAAAACTGTTTTTT; cdr3_aa: CASSLGPGTNEKLFF; v_call: TRBV28; d_call: -; clone_size: few; j_call: TRBJ1-4
cdr3_nt: TGTGCCAGCAGCCGGGCGGACCGACAGGGGCGGGTCAAAAACATTCAGTACTTC; cdr3_aa: CASSRADRQGRVKNIQYF; v_call: TRBV7-9; d_call: TRBD1; clone_size: -; j_call: TRBJ2-4
cdr3_nt: TGTGCCAGCAGCCGATCGCGCTCTGGGGCCAACGTCCTGACTTTC; cdr3_aa: CASSRSRSGANVLTF; v_call: TRBV7-3; d_call: -; clone_size: many; j_call: TRBJ2-6
cdr3_nt: TGTGCCAGCAGCCGACAGGGACCCCAGCCCCAGCATTTT; cdr3_aa: CASSRQGPQPQHF; v_call: TRBV6-2/TRBV6-3; d_call: TRBD1; clone_size: few; j_call: TRBJ1-5
cdr3_nt: TGTGCCAGCAGCTTTACAGGGGCGTTTCTGTTTTTT; cdr3_aa: CASSFTGAFLFF; v_call: TRBV7-9; d_call: TRBD1; clone_size: -; j_call: TRBJ1-4
cdr3_nt: TGTGCTAGCAGCTCCGGGACCTACACCGGGGAGCTGTTTTTT; cdr3_aa: CASSSGTYTGELFF; v_call: TRBV7-7; d_call: -; clone_size: few; j_call: TRBJ2-2
cdr3_nt: TGTGCCAGCAGCCCCGGGACGGCCACTGGAAACACCATATATTTT; cdr3_aa: CASSPGTATGNTIYF; v_call: TRBV7-2; d_call: -; clone_size: many; j_call: TRBJ1-3
cdr3_nt: TGTGCCAACGAAGAGGGGTGGGGCAACACTGAAGCTTTCTTT; cdr3_aa: CANEEGWGNTEAFF; v_call: TRBV6-1; d_call: -; clone_size: few; j_call: TRBJ1-1
cdr3_nt: TGCGCCAGCAGCTTGGAAATACCGGACGAGCAGTACTTC; cdr3_aa: CASSLEIPDEQYF; v_call: TRBV5-1; d_call: -; clone_size: many; j_call: TRBJ2-7
cdr3_nt: TGTGCCAGCAGCTCCAGCCTCGGGGCCGGGGAGCTGTTTTTT; cdr3_aa: CASSSSLGAGELFF; v_call: TRBV5-8; d_call: -; clone_size: many; j_call: TRBJ2-2
cdr3_nt: TGCGCCAGCAGCCAAGATGGTCGGGATCAGCCCCAGCATTTT; cdr3_aa: CASSQDGRDQPQHF; v_call: TRBV4-3; d_call: -; clone_size: -; j_call: TRBJ1-5
cdr3_nt: TGTGCCAGCAGCTTAGGTGGGTTCCTGGGCACTGAAGCTTTCTTT; cdr3_aa: CASSLGGFLGTEAFF; v_call: TRBV7-2; d_call: -; clone_size: many; j_call: TRBJ1-1
cdr3_nt: TGTGCCAGCAGCCCCACCCTGGGACAGGGTGCCTCCTACGAGCAGTACTTC; cdr3_aa: CASSPTLGQGASYEQYF; v_call: TRBV7-6; d_call: TRBD1; clone_size: -; j_call: TRBJ2-7